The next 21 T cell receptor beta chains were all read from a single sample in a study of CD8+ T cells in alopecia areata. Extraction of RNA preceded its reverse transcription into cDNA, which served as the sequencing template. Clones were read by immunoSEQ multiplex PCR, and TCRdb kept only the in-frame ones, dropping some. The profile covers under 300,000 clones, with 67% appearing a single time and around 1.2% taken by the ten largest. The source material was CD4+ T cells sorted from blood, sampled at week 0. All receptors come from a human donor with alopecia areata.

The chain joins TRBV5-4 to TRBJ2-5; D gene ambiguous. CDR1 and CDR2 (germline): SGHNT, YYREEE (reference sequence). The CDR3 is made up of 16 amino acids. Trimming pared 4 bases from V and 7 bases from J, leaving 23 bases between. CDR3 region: CASSLGGRGPQMTQYF. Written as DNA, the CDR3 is TGTGCCAGCAGCCTGGGTGGACGCGGACCCCAAATGACCCAGTACTTC.

The CDR3 nucleotides are TGTGCCAGTAGTAACTCCCCCGGACAGGGGAAATATGGCTACACCTTC. This sequence encodes CASSNSPGQGKYGYTF. This rearrangement joins TRBV19 to TRBJ1-2, with 9 bases that match TRBD1. This CDR3 has 16 residues. V lost 4 bases, J lost 5 bases, and 11 bases stayed unmatched. Germline values: CDR1 LNHDA, CDR2 SQIVND (reference sequence).

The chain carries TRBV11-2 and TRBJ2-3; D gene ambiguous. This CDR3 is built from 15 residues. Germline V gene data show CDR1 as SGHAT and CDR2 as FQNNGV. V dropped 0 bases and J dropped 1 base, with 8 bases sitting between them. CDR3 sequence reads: CASSLDKRGTDTQYF. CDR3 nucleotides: TGTGCCAGCAGCTTAGATAAAAGGGGCACAGATACGCAGTATTTT.

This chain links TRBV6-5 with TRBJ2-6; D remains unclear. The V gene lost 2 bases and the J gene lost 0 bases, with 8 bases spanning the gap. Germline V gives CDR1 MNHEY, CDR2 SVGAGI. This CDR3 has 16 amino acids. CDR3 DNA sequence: TGTGCCAGCAGTTACCAGGTTACCTCTGGGGCCAACGTCCTGACTTTC. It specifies CASSYQVTSGANVLTF.

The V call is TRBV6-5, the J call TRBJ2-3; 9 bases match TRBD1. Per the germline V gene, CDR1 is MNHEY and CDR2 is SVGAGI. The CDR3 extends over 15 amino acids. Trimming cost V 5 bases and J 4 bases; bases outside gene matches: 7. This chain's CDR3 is CASSLGTGRADTQYF. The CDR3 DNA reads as TGTGCCAGCAGTCTAGGGACAGGGAGGGCAGATACGCAGTATTTT.

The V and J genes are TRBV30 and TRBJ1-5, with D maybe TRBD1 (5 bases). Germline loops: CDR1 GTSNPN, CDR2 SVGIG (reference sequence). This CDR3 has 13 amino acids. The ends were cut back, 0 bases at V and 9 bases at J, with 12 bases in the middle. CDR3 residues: CAWSVTGPGPQHF. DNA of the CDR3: TGTGCCTGGAGTGTAACAGGCCCGGGGCCCCAGCATTTT.

The CDR3 region has the DNA TGTGCCAGCAGCCCCGTGGCTTCCGGGGCCAACGTCCTGACTTTC. Its protein product is CASSPVASGANVLTF. The chain uses TRBV6-6 and TRBJ2-6; no clear D. In germline, CDR1 is MNHNY, CDR2 SVGAGI (reference sequence). The CDR3 sequence is 15 residues long. Between the trimmed V and J ends, which lost 6 bases and 4 bases, there was a span of 13 bases.

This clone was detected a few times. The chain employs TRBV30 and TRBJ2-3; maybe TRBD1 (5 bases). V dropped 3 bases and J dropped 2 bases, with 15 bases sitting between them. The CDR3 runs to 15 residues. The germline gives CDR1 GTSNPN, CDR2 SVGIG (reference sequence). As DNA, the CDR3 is TGTGCCTGGAGCGTACAAGGGGTGATCACAGATACGCAGTATTTT. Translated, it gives CAWSVQGVITDTQYF.

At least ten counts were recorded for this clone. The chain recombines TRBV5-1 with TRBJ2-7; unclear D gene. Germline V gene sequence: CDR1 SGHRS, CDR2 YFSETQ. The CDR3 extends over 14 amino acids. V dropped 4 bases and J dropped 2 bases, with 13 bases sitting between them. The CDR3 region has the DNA TGCGCCAGCAGCAGCATAGGGCGAACCTACGAGCAGTACTTC. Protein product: CASSSIGRTYEQYF.

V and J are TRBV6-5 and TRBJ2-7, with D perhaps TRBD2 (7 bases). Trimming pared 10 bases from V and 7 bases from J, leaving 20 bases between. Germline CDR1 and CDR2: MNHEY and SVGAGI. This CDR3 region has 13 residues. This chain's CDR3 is CATRRGGAREQYF. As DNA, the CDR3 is TGTGCCACCAGGAGGGGGGGGGCGAGAGAGCAGTACTTC.

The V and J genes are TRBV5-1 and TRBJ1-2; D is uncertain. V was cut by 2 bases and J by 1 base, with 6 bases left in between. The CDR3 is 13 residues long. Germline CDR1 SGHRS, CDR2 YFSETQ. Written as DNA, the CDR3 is TGCGCCAGCAGCTTAAACTATAACTATGGCTACACCTTC. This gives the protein CASSLNYNYGYTF.

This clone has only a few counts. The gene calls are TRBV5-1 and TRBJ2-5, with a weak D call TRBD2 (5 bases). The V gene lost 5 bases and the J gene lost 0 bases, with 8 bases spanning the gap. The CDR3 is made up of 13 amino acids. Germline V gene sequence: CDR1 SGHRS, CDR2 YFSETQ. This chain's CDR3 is CASRNGNQETQYF. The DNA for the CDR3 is TGCGCCAGCAGAAACGGGAACCAAGAGACCCAGTACTTC.

This CDR3 is CSVDRGSNYGYTF. In nucleotides, the CDR3 is TGCAGCGTTGACCGAGGTTCTAACTATGGCTACACCTTC. This chain joins TRBV29-1 and TRBJ1-2; no definite D call. The germline gives CDR1 SQVTM, CDR2 ANQGSEA. The CDR3 extends over 13 amino acids. Trimming removed 3 bases from V and 0 bases from J, with 8 bases in between.

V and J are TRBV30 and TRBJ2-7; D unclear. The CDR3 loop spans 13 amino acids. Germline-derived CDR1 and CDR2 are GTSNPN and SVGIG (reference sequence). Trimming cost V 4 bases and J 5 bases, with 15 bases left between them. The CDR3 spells CAWTARVPNEQYF. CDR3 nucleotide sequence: TGTGCCTGGACCGCTCGAGTCCCCAACGAGCAGTACTTC. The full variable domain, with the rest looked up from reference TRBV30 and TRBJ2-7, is SQTIHQWPATLVQPVGSPLSLECTVEGTSNPNLYWYRQAAGRGLQLLFYSVGIGQISSEVPQNLSASRPQDRQFILSSKKLLLSDSGFYLCAWTARVPNEQYFGPGTRLTVT.

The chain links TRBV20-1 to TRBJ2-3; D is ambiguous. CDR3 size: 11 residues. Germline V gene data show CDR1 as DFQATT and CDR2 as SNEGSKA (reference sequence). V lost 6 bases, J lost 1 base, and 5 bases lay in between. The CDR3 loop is CSARRTDTQYF. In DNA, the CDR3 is TGCAGTGCCCGGCGCACAGATACGCAGTATTTT.

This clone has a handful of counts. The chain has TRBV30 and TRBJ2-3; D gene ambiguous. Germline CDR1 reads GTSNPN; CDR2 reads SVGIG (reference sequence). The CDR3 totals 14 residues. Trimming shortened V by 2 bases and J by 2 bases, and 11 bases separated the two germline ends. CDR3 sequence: CAWSPSRTTDTQYF. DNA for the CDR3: TGTGCCTGGAGTCCGTCCCGTACCACAGATACGCAGTATTTT.

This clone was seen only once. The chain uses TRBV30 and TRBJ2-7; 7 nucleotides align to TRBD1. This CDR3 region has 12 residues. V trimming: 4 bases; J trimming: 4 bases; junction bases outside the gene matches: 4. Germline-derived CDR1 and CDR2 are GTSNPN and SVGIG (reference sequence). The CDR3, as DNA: TGTGCCTGGACCACAGGGGTATACGAGCAGTACTTC. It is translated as CAWTTGVYEQYF.

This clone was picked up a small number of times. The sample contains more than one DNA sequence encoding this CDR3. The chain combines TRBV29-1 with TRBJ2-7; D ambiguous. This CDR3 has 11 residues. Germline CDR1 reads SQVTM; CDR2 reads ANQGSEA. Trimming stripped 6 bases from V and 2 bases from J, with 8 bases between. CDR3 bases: TGCAGCGTGAAGGGCGCCTACGAGCAGTACTTC. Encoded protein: CSVKGAYEQYF.

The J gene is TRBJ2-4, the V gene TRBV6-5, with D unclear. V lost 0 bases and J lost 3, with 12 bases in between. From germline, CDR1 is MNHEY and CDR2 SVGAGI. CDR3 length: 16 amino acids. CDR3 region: CASSYSGSFGKNIQYF. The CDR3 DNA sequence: TGTGCCAGCAGTTACTCAGGGTCTTTTGGCAAAAACATTCAGTACTTC.

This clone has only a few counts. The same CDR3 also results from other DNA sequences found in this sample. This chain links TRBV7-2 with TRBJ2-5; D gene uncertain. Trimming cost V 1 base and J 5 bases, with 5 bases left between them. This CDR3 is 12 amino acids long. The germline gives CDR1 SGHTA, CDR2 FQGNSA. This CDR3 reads CASSLGRETQYF. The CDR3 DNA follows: TGTGCCAGCAGCTTAGGGCGGGAGACCCAGTACTTC.

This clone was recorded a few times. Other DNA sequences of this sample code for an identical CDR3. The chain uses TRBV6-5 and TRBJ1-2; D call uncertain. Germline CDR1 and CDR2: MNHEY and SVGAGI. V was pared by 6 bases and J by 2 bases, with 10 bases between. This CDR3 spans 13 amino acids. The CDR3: CASRRQANYGYTF. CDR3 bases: TGTGCCAGCAGGCGCCAGGCGAACTATGGCTACACCTTC.